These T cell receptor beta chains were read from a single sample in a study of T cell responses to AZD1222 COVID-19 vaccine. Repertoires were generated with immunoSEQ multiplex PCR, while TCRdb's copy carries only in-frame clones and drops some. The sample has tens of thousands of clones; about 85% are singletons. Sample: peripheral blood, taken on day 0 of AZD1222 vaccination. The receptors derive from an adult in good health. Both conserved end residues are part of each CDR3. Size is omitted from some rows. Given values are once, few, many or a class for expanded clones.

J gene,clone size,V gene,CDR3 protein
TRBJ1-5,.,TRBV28,CASSFGSVNQPQHF
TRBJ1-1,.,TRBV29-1,CSVRNGGSTEAFF
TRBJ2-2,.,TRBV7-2,CASRSGGGANTGELFF
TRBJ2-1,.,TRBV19,CASSIGGVRKGEQFF
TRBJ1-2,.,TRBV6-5,CASSRDREFYGYTF
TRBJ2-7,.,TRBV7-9,CASSRTSGRSYEQYF
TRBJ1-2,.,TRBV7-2,CASSQRYGYTF
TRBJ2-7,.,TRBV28,CASSTLNRDLEEQYF
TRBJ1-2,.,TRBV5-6,CASSSEVFNYGYTF
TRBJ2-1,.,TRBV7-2,CASRPGTSPYNEQFF
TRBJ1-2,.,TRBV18,CASSPIPGQTSSYGYTF
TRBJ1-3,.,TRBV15,CATSGPRDRVNTIYF
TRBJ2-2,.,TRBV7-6,CASSLGDGPTGELFF
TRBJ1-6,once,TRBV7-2,CASSLTGQGYSPLHF
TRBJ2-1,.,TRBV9,CASSGAGTRYNEQFF
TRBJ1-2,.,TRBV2,CASRQGWQGGGYTF
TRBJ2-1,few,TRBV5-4,CASSLQGASDEQFF
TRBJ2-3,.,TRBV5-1,CASSLGADTQYF
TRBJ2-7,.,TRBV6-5,CASSYSKGGYEQYF
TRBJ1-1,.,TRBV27,CASISGTEAFF
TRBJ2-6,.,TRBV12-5,CASGLLGDGGENGANVLTF
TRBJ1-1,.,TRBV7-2,CASSFMGQGKTEAFF
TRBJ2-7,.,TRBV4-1,CASSPEWDRSYEQYF
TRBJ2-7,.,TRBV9,CASKTGGFDEQYF
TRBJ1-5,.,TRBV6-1,CASSESPRTGTDQPQHF
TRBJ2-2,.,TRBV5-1,CASSLARAGGPAGELFF
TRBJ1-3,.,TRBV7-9,CASSLNEGLSGNTIYF
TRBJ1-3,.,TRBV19,CASSINRLSGNTIYF
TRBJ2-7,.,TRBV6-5,CASSYSSPDSSYEQYF
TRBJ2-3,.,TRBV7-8,CASSRPSTDTQYF
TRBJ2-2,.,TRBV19,CASTLRDRNTGELFF
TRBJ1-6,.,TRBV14,CASSQAMNSPLHF
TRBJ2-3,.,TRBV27,CASSSRRAGADTQYF